Listed below are T cell receptor beta chains from one sample, sequenced in a study of blood T cell repertoires in COVID-19. Sequencing used immunoSEQ multiplex PCR; TCRdb keeps in-frame clones, though not all of them. The sample has around 230,000 clones; 70% to 90% are singletons. Material: peripheral blood. The receptors shown here come from a man between 45 and 60 years old with COVID-19, enrolled during active disease. CDR3s leave out the opening cysteine and the closing phenylalanine or tryptophan.

>TRBV6-5|TRBJ1-1
ASSLTGALNTEAF
>TRBV11-2|TRBJ2-2
ASSLGQGYPGELF
>TRBV7-2|TRBJ2-5
ASSLFTGGVEETQY
>TRBV7-9|TRBJ1-4
ASSPSTGEKLF
>TRBV9|TRBJ1-1
ASSAGTGVGTEAF
>TRBV27|TRBJ1-6
ASSPGDSYNSPLH
>TRBV5-5|TRBJ1-5
ASSTLRHTNQPQH
>TRBV6-5|TRBJ1-6
ASSSTVDSPLH
>TRBV29-1|TRBJ1-1
SFTRTANTEAF
>TRBV6-6|TRBJ1-6
ASITGSSYNSPLH
>TRBV12-3/TRBV12-4|TRBJ1-1
ASSYSLNTEAF